A single sample gave rise to the 16 T cell receptor beta chains below, sequenced in a study of T-cell reconstitution after alpha-beta-depleted transplantation in children. Unique molecular identifiers were built into the TCRbeta library. TCRdb used MiXCR to reprocess the PCR reads, holding one entry per CDR3 protein. This table has approximately 210,000 distinct CDR3 sequences, 14% to 15% appearing once. This specimen was PBMCs from the stem cell graft donor, taken from the stem cell graft. The receptors come from a human donor who donated a stem cell graft to a child with acute lymphoblastic leukemia.

V usage is TRBV7-9 and J usage is TRBJ2-5; 7 bases align to TRBD2. This CDR3 region has 16 residues. Per the germline V gene, CDR1 is SEHNR and CDR2 is FQNEAQ (reference sequence). V was pared by 5 bases and J by 5 bases, with 14 bases of the junction left unmatched. The CDR3 sequence: CASSTEGGPLRETQYF. CDR3 nucleotide sequence: TGTGCCAGCAGCACCGAGGGAGGGCCTCTTCGGGAGACCCAGTACTTC.

This clonotype was counted ten times or more. This rearrangement joins TRBV5-1 to TRBJ2-3; D tentatively reads TRBD1 or TRBD2 (5 bases each). CDR1 is SGHRS, CDR2 YFSETQ, per germline. Trimming removed 3 bases at V and 2 bases at J, with 16 bases between. This CDR3 region has 16 residues. The CDR3 region is CASSSRYGGNTDTQYF. Written as DNA, the CDR3 is TGCGCCAGCAGCTCCCGCTATGGGGGAAACACAGATACGCAGTATTTT.

The chain employs TRBV19 and TRBJ1-1; D remains unclear. The V end lost 5 bases, the J end lost 8 bases, and 12 bases lay between the germline ends. This CDR3 has 12 amino acids. CDR1 LNHDA and CDR2 SQIVND come from the germline V gene (reference sequence). CDR3 protein: CASSLGIQEAFF. In nucleotides, the CDR3 is TGTGCCAGTAGTTTGGGGATTCAAGAAGCTTTCTTT.

This clonotype showed up many times. The chain joins TRBV7-9 to TRBJ2-3; 11 nucleotides line up with TRBD2. CDR1 is SEHNR and CDR2 is FQNEAQ in the germline V gene (reference sequence). This CDR3 has 16 amino acids. V trimming: 1 base; J trimming: 2 bases; junction bases outside the gene matches: 2. The CDR3 spells CASSLVLAGATDTQYF. DNA for the CDR3: TGTGCCAGCAGCTTAGTACTAGCGGGAGCCACAGATACGCAGTATTTT.

Many counts were recorded for this clonotype. J is TRBJ2-3 and V is TRBV6-5, with TRBD2 identical over 14 bases. CDR1 and CDR2 from the germline V gene are MNHEY and SVGAGI. CDR3 length: 16 amino acids. The V segment lost 5 bases and the J segment 5 bases; nucleotides outside the gene matches: 6. The CDR3 sequence is CASSRTSGRLGDTQYF. Here the CDR3 DNA reads TGTGCCAGCAGTAGGACTAGCGGGAGGTTAGGAGATACGCAGTATTTT.

Many counts were recorded for this clonotype. This chain uses TRBV12-3 or TRBV12-4 with TRBJ1-2; 7 bases line up with TRBD1. This CDR3 has 16 residues. V was clipped by 6 bases and J by 3 bases; unmatched bases: 13. The CDR3 coding sequence is TGTGCCAGCAGCCCCGGGACAGCGGGGTTTGACTATGGCTACACCTTC. Translated, it gives CASSPGTAGFDYGYTF.

The rearrangement joins TRBV20-1 to TRBJ2-1, with 9 bases aligning to TRBD2. The germline V gene has CDR1 DFQATT and CDR2 SNEGSKA (reference sequence). The CDR3 loop spans 15 amino acids. V shed 5 bases and J 5 bases; nucleotides not matched to a gene: 10. The CDR3 coding sequence is TGCAGTGCTGATATCCTTGCGGGAGGGCACAATGAGCAGTTCTTC. It yields the protein CSADILAGGHNEQFF.

The table lists this clonotype with many counts. The chain joins TRBV29-1 to TRBJ1-2; TRBD1 matches at 9 bases. Germline V lookup: CDR1 SQVTM, CDR2 ANQGSEA. V shed 5 bases, J shed 3 bases, and the junction held 7 bases outside the gene matches. The CDR3 runs 14 residues. The CDR3 DNA sequence: TGCAGCGTTTCGAGGGACAGGGCGTACTATGGCTACACCTTC. Its translation is CSVSRDRAYYGYTF.

The V and J genes are TRBV6-5 and TRBJ2-1, with D perhaps TRBD1 (5 bases). The CDR3 runs 15 residues. V lost 3 bases, J lost 10 bases, and 19 bases lay in between. Germline V CDR1 and CDR2: MNHEY, SVGAGI. CDR3 region: CASSYWGGRGDEQFF. DNA for the CDR3: TGTGCCAGCAGTTATTGGGGCGGTAGGGGCGACGAGCAGTTCTTC.

This clonotype was seen many times. The chain has TRBV7-9 and TRBJ2-1; TRBD2 matches at 10 bases. This CDR3 is 15 amino acids long. V trimming: 1 base; J trimming: 7 bases; junction bases outside the gene matches: 4. The germline CDR1 and CDR2 sequences are SEHNR and FQNEAQ (reference sequence). Written as DNA, the CDR3 is TGTGCCAGCAGCTTAGGTGGTAGCGGGAGGAATGAGCAGTTCTTC. It is translated as CASSLGGSGRNEQFF. The variable domain in full, with the rest retrieved from reference TRBV7-9 and TRBJ2-1, is DTGVSQNPRHKITKRGQNVTFRCDPISEHNRLYWYRQTLGQGPEFLTYFQNEAQLEKSRLLSDRFSAERPKGSFSTLEIQRTEQGDSAMYLCASSLGGSGRNEQFFGPGTRLTVL.

This clonotype was seen at least ten times. The chain uses TRBV12-3 or TRBV12-4 and TRBJ2-7; D possibly uses TRBD1 or TRBD2 (5 bases each). This CDR3 comprises 16 residues. The ends were cut back, 3 bases at V and 5 bases at J, with 20 bases in the middle. CDR3 bases: TGTGCCAGCAGTTTCTCTTCCTTGGGCCCGGGGCACGAGCAGTACTTC. Translation gives CASSFSSLGPGHEQYF.

This clonotype was seen at least ten times. The V and J genes are TRBV28 and TRBJ2-2; 7 bases fit TRBD2. This CDR3 comprises 14 residues. Per the germline V gene, CDR1 is MDHEN and CDR2 is SYDVKM. V trimming: 3 bases; J trimming: 4 bases; junction bases outside the gene matches: 2. CDR3 DNA: TGTGCCAGCAGTTTGGGGGGGGGCACCGGGGAGCTGTTTTTT. It encodes CASSLGGGTGELFF.

This clonotype appeared a few times. The CDR3 DNA follows: TGTGCCTGGAGCCTTCGCTTGGAGCAGTACTTC. Its translation: CAWSLRLEQYF. V is TRBV30 and J is TRBJ2-7; D ambiguous. CDR3 size: 11 residues. The V end was cut by 3 bases, the J end by 7 bases, with 10 bases between. Germline V gene data show CDR1 as GTSNPN and CDR2 as SVGIG (reference sequence).

Note on this clonotype: This clone may be a read error of a much larger clone one base away. The chain employs TRBV12-3 or TRBV12-4 and TRBJ2-1; D is possibly TRBD2 (6 bases). The V end lost 4 bases, the J end lost 0 bases, and 10 bases lay between the germline ends. This CDR3 has 15 residues. The CDR3 DNA sequence: TGTGCCAGCAGTTGGGGGGAGGACTCCTACAATGAGCAGTTCTTC. Translated, it gives CASSWGEDSYNEQFF.

With respect to this clonotype: A much larger clonotype is one base distant, so this may be a read error. The V gene is TRBV5-1, the J gene TRBJ2-7, with 8 nucleotides matching TRBD1. V lost 6 bases, J lost 5 bases, and 10 bases stayed unmatched. CDR3 length: 14 residues. Germline V CDR1 and CDR2: SGHRS, YFSETQ. The CDR3 is CASTKDREAHEQYF. The CDR3 DNA reads as TGCGCCAGCACCAAGGACAGGGAGGCCCACGAGCAGTACTTC.

This clonotype was counted a few times. This chain joins TRBV11-2 and TRBJ2-7; 13 bases align to TRBD2. J gave up 6 bases and V 0 bases, and 11 bases lay outside the gene matches. Germline V lookup: CDR1 SGHAT, CDR2 FQNNGV. The CDR3 has 18 residues. The CDR3 sequence is CASSLDGTSGTIKGEQYF. The CDR3 DNA reads TGTGCCAGCAGCTTAGACGGGACTAGCGGGACCATCAAAGGCGAGCAGTACTTC.